The clone carrying this T cell receptor (beta chain) turned up a few times. The data originate from a study of tumour-infiltrating T cells in Burkitt lymphoma. Germline values: CDR1 MNHEY, CDR2 SMNVEV (reference sequence). Trimming stripped 5 bases from V and 2 bases from J, with 19 bases between. The CDR3 consists of 17 residues. Produced via immunoSEQ multiplex PCR; TCRdb's table is partial and in-frame only. The data contain around 5,600 clones, 16% of them singletons. The sequenced sample consisted of tumor tissue. The source is a human donor with diffuse large B-cell lymphoma. This chain uses TRBV27 with TRBJ1-5; D possibly corresponds to TRBD1 (5 bases). This chain's CDR3 is CASSPTPGASGNQPQHF. The CDR3 DNA follows: TGTGCCAGCAGTCCAACCCCCGGGGCATCTGGCAATCAGCCCCAGCATTTT.